These T cell receptor beta chains were read from a single sample in a study of T cells in Graves' hyperthyroidism and ophthalmopathy. TCRdb passed the multiplex PCR reads through MiXCR, listing each CDR3 protein once. The sample consists of roughly 290,000 distinct CDR3 sequences, approximately 15% of them appearing once. The source material was blood. These receptors all come from a woman aged 55-69 years with Graves' ophthalmopathy. Both conserved end residues are part of each CDR3. The order of the fields is clone size, CDR3 length, V gene, J gene, D gene, CDR3 DNA, CDR3 protein. A D gene is named only where the DNA matches it firmly. Clone size, where shown, is once, few, many, or a class for clones that have expanded.

clone_size: many
cdr3_length: 17
v_call: TRBV6-2/TRBV6-3
j_call: TRBJ1-1
d_call: TRBD1
cdr3_nt: TGTGCCAGCAGCCTCAGACGGACAGGGGGACGATACACTGAAGCTTTCTTT
cdr3_aa: CASSLRRTGGRYTEAFF

clone_size: NA
cdr3_length: 12
v_call: TRBV20-1
j_call: TRBJ1-2
d_call: TRBD1
cdr3_nt: TGCAGTGCTGGACAGGGGGCGTATGGCTACACCTTC
cdr3_aa: CSAGQGAYGYTF

clone_size: few
cdr3_length: 13
v_call: TRBV10-3
j_call: TRBJ2-7
d_call: NA
cdr3_nt: TGTGCCATCAGTGAGTCCGGGACAAGAGGGCAGTACTTC
cdr3_aa: CAISESGTRGQYF

clone_size: many
cdr3_length: 14
v_call: TRBV6-1
j_call: TRBJ1-4
d_call: NA
cdr3_nt: TGTGCCAGCTCCCCACACGGGCGGGGTGAAAAACTGTTTTTT
cdr3_aa: CASSPHGRGEKLFF

clone_size: many
cdr3_length: 16
v_call: TRBV7-9
j_call: TRBJ1-2
d_call: NA
cdr3_nt: TGTGCCAGCAGCTTAGGGTTGGGCCCAAGAGGCTATGGCTACACCTTC
cdr3_aa: CASSLGLGPRGYGYTF

clone_size: once
cdr3_length: 14
v_call: TRBV6-2/TRBV6-3
j_call: TRBJ1-1
d_call: NA
cdr3_nt: TGTGCCAGCAGGCTTTCAGGGGCTCTAGCTGAAGCTTTCTTT
cdr3_aa: CASRLSGALAEAFF

clone_size: once
cdr3_length: 14
v_call: TRBV4-3
j_call: TRBJ1-2
d_call: NA
cdr3_nt: TGCGCCAGCAGCCAATACCCGTCCCTCTATGGCTACACCTTC
cdr3_aa: CASSQYPSLYGYTF

clone_size: many
cdr3_length: 15
v_call: TRBV4-1
j_call: TRBJ1-6
d_call: NA
cdr3_nt: TGCGCCAGCAGCCAAGCTCGGACTTTGGATTCACCCCTCCACTTT
cdr3_aa: CASSQARTLDSPLHF

clone_size: many
cdr3_length: 13
v_call: TRBV6-5
j_call: TRBJ2-3
d_call: NA
cdr3_nt: TGTGCCAGCAGTTACGTCTCCACAGATACGCAGTATTTT
cdr3_aa: CASSYVSTDTQYF

clone_size: few
cdr3_length: 11
v_call: TRBV7-9
j_call: TRBJ1-3
d_call: NA
cdr3_nt: TGTGCCAGCACTTCCTTAGACACCATATATTTT
cdr3_aa: CASTSLDTIYF

clone_size: many
cdr3_length: 10
v_call: TRBV29-1
j_call: TRBJ1-2
d_call: NA
cdr3_nt: TGCAGCGCCCTGACGGATGGCTACACCTTC
cdr3_aa: CSALTDGYTF

clone_size: many
cdr3_length: 15
v_call: TRBV7-2
j_call: TRBJ1-6
d_call: TRBD1
cdr3_nt: TGTGCCAGCAGCTTCCGGGACAGGGGGAATTCACCCCTCCACTTT
cdr3_aa: CASSFRDRGNSPLHF

clone_size: few
cdr3_length: 16
v_call: TRBV6-2/TRBV6-3
j_call: TRBJ2-5
d_call: TRBD2
cdr3_nt: TGTGCCAGCAGTTACAGGAGCGGGAGGGCCGATGAGACCCAGTACTTC
cdr3_aa: CASSYRSGRADETQYF

clone_size: many
cdr3_length: 15
v_call: TRBV6-2/TRBV6-3
j_call: TRBJ2-7
d_call: TRBD1
cdr3_nt: TGTGCCAGCAGCCCCGTTTGGACAGGAGACTACGAGCAGTACTTC
cdr3_aa: CASSPVWTGDYEQYF

clone_size: many
cdr3_length: 14
v_call: TRBV20-1
j_call: TRBJ1-1
d_call: NA
cdr3_nt: TGCAGTGCTAGGGAACTGGGGCGGAAGACTGAAGCTTTCTTT
cdr3_aa: CSARELGRKTEAFF

clone_size: few
cdr3_length: 13
v_call: TRBV7-2
j_call: TRBJ2-2
d_call: NA
cdr3_nt: TGTGCCAGCAGCCCAACAAAAGGCGGGGAGCTGTTTTTT
cdr3_aa: CASSPTKGGELFF

clone_size: NA
cdr3_length: 15
v_call: TRBV18
j_call: TRBJ2-2
d_call: NA
cdr3_nt: TGTGCCAGCTCACGAGACGGCTCGAACACCGGGGAGCTGTTTTTT
cdr3_aa: CASSRDGSNTGELFF

clone_size: many
cdr3_length: 18
v_call: TRBV7-2
j_call: TRBJ2-7
d_call: NA
cdr3_nt: TGTGCCAGCAGCCTCAATCCGGGATTAGGAGGGGAAACCTACGAGCAGTACTTC
cdr3_aa: CASSLNPGLGGETYEQYF

clone_size: many
cdr3_length: 14
v_call: TRBV28
j_call: TRBJ2-7
d_call: NA
cdr3_nt: TGTGCCAGCACTGTCGGGGACCGCCGGCAGGAGCAGTACTTC
cdr3_aa: CASTVGDRRQEQYF

clone_size: many
cdr3_length: 13
v_call: TRBV2
j_call: TRBJ2-7
d_call: TRBD1
cdr3_nt: TGTGCCAGCAGGGGACAGGGCATAGGCGAGCAGTACTTC
cdr3_aa: CASRGQGIGEQYF

clone_size: NA
cdr3_length: 17
v_call: TRBV5-1
j_call: TRBJ1-4
d_call: NA
cdr3_nt: TGCGCCAGCAGCTTGGGTACAGGTGGCGCTGGGGGTGAAAAACTGTTTTTT
cdr3_aa: CASSLGTGGAGGEKLFF

clone_size: many
cdr3_length: 17
v_call: TRBV7-2
j_call: TRBJ2-3
d_call: TRBD2
cdr3_nt: TGTGCCAGCAGCCGCTCCTTGCTAGCGGGGGGCGCAGATACGCAGTATTTT
cdr3_aa: CASSRSLLAGGADTQYF

clone_size: many
cdr3_length: 15
v_call: TRBV3-1
j_call: TRBJ2-5
d_call: TRBD2
cdr3_nt: TGTGCCAGCAGCCAAGATCGAGCGATCGGGGGGGCCCAGTACTTC
cdr3_aa: CASSQDRAIGGAQYF

clone_size: many
cdr3_length: 13
v_call: TRBV28
j_call: TRBJ2-5
d_call: TRBD2
cdr3_nt: TGTGCCAGCTTTAAGCGGGAGTCAGAGACCCAGTACTTC
cdr3_aa: CASFKRESETQYF

clone_size: many
cdr3_length: 15
v_call: TRBV7-8
j_call: TRBJ2-1
d_call: TRBD1
cdr3_nt: TGTGCCAGCAGCTTGGAAATAGGGACAGGGAATGAGCAGTTCTTC
cdr3_aa: CASSLEIGTGNEQFF

clone_size: many
cdr3_length: 15
v_call: TRBV6-1
j_call: TRBJ2-7
d_call: TRBD1
cdr3_nt: TGTGCCAGCACGCCCGCGGACAGGGGGCATTACGAGCAGTACTTC
cdr3_aa: CASTPADRGHYEQYF

clone_size: NA
cdr3_length: 14
v_call: TRBV5-1
j_call: TRBJ2-5
d_call: NA
cdr3_nt: TGCGCCAGCAGCGTAAGAGACGGGGGAGAGACCCAGTACTTC
cdr3_aa: CASSVRDGGETQYF

clone_size: many
cdr3_length: 13
v_call: TRBV7-2
j_call: TRBJ1-5
d_call: NA
cdr3_nt: TGTGCCAGCAGCCCCCTCGGGCGGAAGCCCCAGCATTTT
cdr3_aa: CASSPLGRKPQHF

clone_size: many
cdr3_length: 16
v_call: TRBV6-1
j_call: TRBJ1-1
d_call: TRBD1
cdr3_nt: TGTGCCAGCAGTGAACTTCCCGGGACAGTCAACACTGAAGCTTTCTTT
cdr3_aa: CASSELPGTVNTEAFF

clone_size: many
cdr3_length: 15
v_call: TRBV5-1
j_call: TRBJ2-6
d_call: NA
cdr3_nt: TGCGCCAGCAGCTCCTCAGGGAATGGGGCCAACGTCCTGACTTTC
cdr3_aa: CASSSSGNGANVLTF

clone_size: NA
cdr3_length: 15
v_call: TRBV28
j_call: TRBJ2-1
d_call: NA
cdr3_nt: TGTGCCAGCAGCGGCGTTCAGGTCGTCTACAATGAGCAGTTCTTC
cdr3_aa: CASSGVQVVYNEQFF

clone_size: many
cdr3_length: 17
v_call: TRBV7-8
j_call: TRBJ1-5
d_call: NA
cdr3_nt: TGTGCCAGCAGCTTTAATCCATGGGGGGCTAGCAATCAGCCCCAGCATTTT
cdr3_aa: CASSFNPWGASNQPQHF

clone_size: many
cdr3_length: 15
v_call: TRBV13
j_call: TRBJ2-5
d_call: TRBD2
cdr3_nt: TGTGCCAGCAGCTTGAGGTCGGGGGGACTAGAGACCCAGTACTTC
cdr3_aa: CASSLRSGGLETQYF

clone_size: few
cdr3_length: 13
v_call: TRBV11-2
j_call: TRBJ2-4
d_call: NA
cdr3_nt: TGTGCTAGCAGAAGTCTAGCCAAAAACATTCAGTACTTC
cdr3_aa: CASRSLAKNIQYF

clone_size: many
cdr3_length: 12
v_call: TRBV4-2
j_call: TRBJ2-7
d_call: NA
cdr3_nt: TGTGCCAGCAGCCTCACAGGTTACGAGCAGTACTTC
cdr3_aa: CASSLTGYEQYF

clone_size: NA
cdr3_length: 16
v_call: TRBV27
j_call: TRBJ2-1
d_call: TRBD2
cdr3_nt: TGTGCCAGCGGGCCCACTAGCGGAAGCTCCTACAATGAGCAGTTCTTC
cdr3_aa: CASGPTSGSSYNEQFF

clone_size: few
cdr3_length: 15
v_call: TRBV20-1
j_call: TRBJ2-1
d_call: TRBD2
cdr3_nt: TGCAGTGCGCCGAATAGCGGCGGGGGGGCTCGAGAGCAGTTCTTC
cdr3_aa: CSAPNSGGGAREQFF

clone_size: many
cdr3_length: 16
v_call: TRBV20-1
j_call: TRBJ1-6
d_call: NA
cdr3_nt: TGCAGTGCTAGACAACGCATAGGGGGGCAGGGTTCACCCCTCCACTTT
cdr3_aa: CSARQRIGGQGSPLHF

clone_size: NA
cdr3_length: 13
v_call: TRBV2
j_call: TRBJ1-5
d_call: NA
cdr3_nt: TGTGCCAGCAGCACAGAGAGCTTAGGGCCCCAGCATTTT
cdr3_aa: CASSTESLGPQHF

clone_size: NA
cdr3_length: 13
v_call: TRBV9
j_call: TRBJ2-7
d_call: NA
cdr3_nt: TGTGCCAGCAGCGTAGCTTTACATCACGAGCAGTACTTC
cdr3_aa: CASSVALHHEQYF

clone_size: many
cdr3_length: 16
v_call: TRBV19
j_call: TRBJ2-7
d_call: TRBD1
cdr3_nt: TGTGCCAGTAGTCTCTCCGGGACAGGGAGCTCCTACGAGCAGTACTTC
cdr3_aa: CASSLSGTGSSYEQYF

clone_size: few
cdr3_length: 15
v_call: TRBV28
j_call: TRBJ1-4
d_call: NA
cdr3_nt: TGTGCCAGCAGTACGCCCGGGGGGGGTACTGAAAAACTGTTTTTT
cdr3_aa: CASSTPGGGTEKLFF

clone_size: NA
cdr3_length: 16
v_call: TRBV5-4
j_call: TRBJ2-1
d_call: NA
cdr3_nt: TGTGCCAGCAGCTCGAATCGACCTGTTGACTACAATGAGCAGTTCTTC
cdr3_aa: CASSSNRPVDYNEQFF

clone_size: NA
cdr3_length: 16
v_call: TRBV20-1
j_call: TRBJ1-3
d_call: NA
cdr3_nt: TGCAGTGCTAGAGCCGAGGGACCCAGCCCGGGAAACACCATATATTTT
cdr3_aa: CSARAEGPSPGNTIYF

clone_size: many
cdr3_length: 15
v_call: TRBV27
j_call: TRBJ2-1
d_call: TRBD2
cdr3_nt: TGTGCCAGCAGAACTCGGGGGGGCTTCGAGAATGAGCAGTTCTTC
cdr3_aa: CASRTRGGFENEQFF

clone_size: many
cdr3_length: 17
v_call: TRBV6-1
j_call: TRBJ1-5
d_call: NA
cdr3_nt: TGTGCCAGCACCAATGGGCAGGCCGGACGGAGCAATCAGCCCCAGCATTTT
cdr3_aa: CASTNGQAGRSNQPQHF

clone_size: NA
cdr3_length: 14
v_call: TRBV19
j_call: TRBJ2-3
d_call: NA
cdr3_nt: TGTGCCAGTATGGGGGGAGCAACCACAGATACGCAGTATTTT
cdr3_aa: CASMGGATTDTQYF

clone_size: many
cdr3_length: 16
v_call: TRBV11-2
j_call: TRBJ2-1
d_call: TRBD1
cdr3_nt: TGTGCCAGCAGCTTATCTTGGGGGACAGGGGGCAATGAGCAGTTCTTC
cdr3_aa: CASSLSWGTGGNEQFF

clone_size: many
cdr3_length: 15
v_call: TRBV27
j_call: TRBJ1-1
d_call: TRBD1
cdr3_nt: TGTGCCAGCAGTTTTGGGGACAGGGGGCGCAGGGTGGCTTTCTTT
cdr3_aa: CASSFGDRGRRVAFF

clone_size: many
cdr3_length: 15
v_call: TRBV5-1
j_call: TRBJ1-6
d_call: NA
cdr3_nt: TGCGCCAGCAGCTTGGAGGAAGGGTATAATTCACCCCTCCACTTT
cdr3_aa: CASSLEEGYNSPLHF

clone_size: NA
cdr3_length: 13
v_call: TRBV7-8
j_call: TRBJ2-1
d_call: NA
cdr3_nt: TGTGCCAGCAGCTTAGCGGAGTACGGTGAGCAGTTCTTC
cdr3_aa: CASSLAEYGEQFF